The clone carrying this T cell receptor (beta chain) was seen just once. This specimen belongs to a study of T cell responses to AZD1222 COVID-19 vaccine. Clones were sequenced by immunoSEQ multiplex PCR, and TCRdb holds only the in-frame ones, with some missing. The sample includes roughly 180,000 clones, over 80% of them seen just once. The specimen was peripheral blood, collected on day 0 of AZD1222 vaccination. The sequence was obtained from an adult in good health.

CDR3: CASSRGLGGGNTIYF. CDR3 sequence (DNA): TGTGCCAGCAGCCGGGGACTGGGCGGAGGAAACACCATATATTTT. The chain joins TRBV5-8 to TRBJ1-3; D is perhaps TRBD1 (5 bases). The CDR3 is made up of 15 amino acids. V lost 4 bases and J lost 4, with 15 bases in between. Per the germline V gene, CDR1 is SGHTS and CDR2 is YDEGEE.